This entry concerns a single T cell receptor (beta chain). Its antigen is unknown. The entry originates in a study of T cell responses to AZD1222 COVID-19 vaccine. Overall study results and limits: Spike was spanned by vaccine-associated CD4 TCRs, with dominance at 160-218 and 743-854. Clonal diversity may have been underestimated, and the donors were mostly white British, with more females than males.

Produced via immunoSEQ multiplex PCR; TCRdb's table is partial and in-frame only. The sample has about 76,000 clones, around nine tenths seen once. Trimming removed 0 bases at V and 6 bases at J, with 15 bases between. This CDR3 has 16 amino acids. This clonotype was sampled from an adult in good health. The sample was peripheral blood, taken on day 0 of AZD1222 vaccination. The chain links TRBV23-1 to TRBJ1-5; D may be TRBD1 (5 bases). Being an ORF, TRBV23-1 has a function that is uncertain. CDR3 sequence reads: CASSQSSREGPQPQHF. The DNA of the CDR3 is TGCGCCAGCAGTCAATCGAGCAGGGAAGGTCCTCAGCCCCAGCATTTT.